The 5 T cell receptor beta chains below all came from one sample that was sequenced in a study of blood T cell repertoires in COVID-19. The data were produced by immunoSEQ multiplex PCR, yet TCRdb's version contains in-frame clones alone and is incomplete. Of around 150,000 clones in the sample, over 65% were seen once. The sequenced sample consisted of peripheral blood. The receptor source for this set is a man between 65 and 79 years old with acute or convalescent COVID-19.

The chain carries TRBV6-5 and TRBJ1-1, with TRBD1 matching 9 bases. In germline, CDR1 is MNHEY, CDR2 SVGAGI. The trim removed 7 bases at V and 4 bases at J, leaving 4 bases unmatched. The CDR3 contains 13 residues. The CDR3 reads CASTETGGTEAFF. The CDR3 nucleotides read TGTGCCAGCACCGAGACAGGGGGCACTGAAGCTTTCTTT.

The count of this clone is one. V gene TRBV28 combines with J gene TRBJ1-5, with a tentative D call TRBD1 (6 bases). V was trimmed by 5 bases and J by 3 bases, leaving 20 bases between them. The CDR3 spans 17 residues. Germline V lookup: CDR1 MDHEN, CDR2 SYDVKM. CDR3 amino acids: CASSLGGARINNQPQHF. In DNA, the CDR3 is TGTGCCAGCAGTCTCGGGGGGGCGCGAATTAACAATCAGCCCCAGCATTTT. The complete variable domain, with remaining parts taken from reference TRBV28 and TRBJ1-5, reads DVKVTQSSRYLVKRTGEKVFLECVQDMDHENMFWYRQDPGLGLRLIYFSYDVKMKEKGDIPEGYSVSREKKERFSLILESASTNQTSMYLCASSLGGARINNQPQHFGDGTRLSIL.

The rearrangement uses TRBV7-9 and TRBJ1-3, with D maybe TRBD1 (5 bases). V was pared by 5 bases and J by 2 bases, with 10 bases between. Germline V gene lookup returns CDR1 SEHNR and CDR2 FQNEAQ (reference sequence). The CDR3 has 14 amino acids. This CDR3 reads CASSGGYPGNTIYF. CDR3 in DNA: TGTGCCAGCAGCGGGGGGTATCCTGGAAACACCATATATTTT.

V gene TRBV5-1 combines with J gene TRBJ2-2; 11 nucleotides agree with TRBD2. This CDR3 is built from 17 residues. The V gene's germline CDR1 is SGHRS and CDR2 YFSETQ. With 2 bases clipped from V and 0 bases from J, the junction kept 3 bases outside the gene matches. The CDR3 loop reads CASSFPSGGPNTGELFF. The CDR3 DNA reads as TGCGCCAGCAGCTTCCCTAGCGGGGGGCCGAACACCGGGGAGCTGTTTTTT.

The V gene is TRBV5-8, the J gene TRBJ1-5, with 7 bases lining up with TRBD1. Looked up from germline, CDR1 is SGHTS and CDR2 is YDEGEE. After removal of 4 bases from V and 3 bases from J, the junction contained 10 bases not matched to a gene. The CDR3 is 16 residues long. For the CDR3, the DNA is TGTGCCAGCAGCATAAGACAGGGATACACCAATCAGCCCCAGCATTTT. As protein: CASSIRQGYTNQPQHF.